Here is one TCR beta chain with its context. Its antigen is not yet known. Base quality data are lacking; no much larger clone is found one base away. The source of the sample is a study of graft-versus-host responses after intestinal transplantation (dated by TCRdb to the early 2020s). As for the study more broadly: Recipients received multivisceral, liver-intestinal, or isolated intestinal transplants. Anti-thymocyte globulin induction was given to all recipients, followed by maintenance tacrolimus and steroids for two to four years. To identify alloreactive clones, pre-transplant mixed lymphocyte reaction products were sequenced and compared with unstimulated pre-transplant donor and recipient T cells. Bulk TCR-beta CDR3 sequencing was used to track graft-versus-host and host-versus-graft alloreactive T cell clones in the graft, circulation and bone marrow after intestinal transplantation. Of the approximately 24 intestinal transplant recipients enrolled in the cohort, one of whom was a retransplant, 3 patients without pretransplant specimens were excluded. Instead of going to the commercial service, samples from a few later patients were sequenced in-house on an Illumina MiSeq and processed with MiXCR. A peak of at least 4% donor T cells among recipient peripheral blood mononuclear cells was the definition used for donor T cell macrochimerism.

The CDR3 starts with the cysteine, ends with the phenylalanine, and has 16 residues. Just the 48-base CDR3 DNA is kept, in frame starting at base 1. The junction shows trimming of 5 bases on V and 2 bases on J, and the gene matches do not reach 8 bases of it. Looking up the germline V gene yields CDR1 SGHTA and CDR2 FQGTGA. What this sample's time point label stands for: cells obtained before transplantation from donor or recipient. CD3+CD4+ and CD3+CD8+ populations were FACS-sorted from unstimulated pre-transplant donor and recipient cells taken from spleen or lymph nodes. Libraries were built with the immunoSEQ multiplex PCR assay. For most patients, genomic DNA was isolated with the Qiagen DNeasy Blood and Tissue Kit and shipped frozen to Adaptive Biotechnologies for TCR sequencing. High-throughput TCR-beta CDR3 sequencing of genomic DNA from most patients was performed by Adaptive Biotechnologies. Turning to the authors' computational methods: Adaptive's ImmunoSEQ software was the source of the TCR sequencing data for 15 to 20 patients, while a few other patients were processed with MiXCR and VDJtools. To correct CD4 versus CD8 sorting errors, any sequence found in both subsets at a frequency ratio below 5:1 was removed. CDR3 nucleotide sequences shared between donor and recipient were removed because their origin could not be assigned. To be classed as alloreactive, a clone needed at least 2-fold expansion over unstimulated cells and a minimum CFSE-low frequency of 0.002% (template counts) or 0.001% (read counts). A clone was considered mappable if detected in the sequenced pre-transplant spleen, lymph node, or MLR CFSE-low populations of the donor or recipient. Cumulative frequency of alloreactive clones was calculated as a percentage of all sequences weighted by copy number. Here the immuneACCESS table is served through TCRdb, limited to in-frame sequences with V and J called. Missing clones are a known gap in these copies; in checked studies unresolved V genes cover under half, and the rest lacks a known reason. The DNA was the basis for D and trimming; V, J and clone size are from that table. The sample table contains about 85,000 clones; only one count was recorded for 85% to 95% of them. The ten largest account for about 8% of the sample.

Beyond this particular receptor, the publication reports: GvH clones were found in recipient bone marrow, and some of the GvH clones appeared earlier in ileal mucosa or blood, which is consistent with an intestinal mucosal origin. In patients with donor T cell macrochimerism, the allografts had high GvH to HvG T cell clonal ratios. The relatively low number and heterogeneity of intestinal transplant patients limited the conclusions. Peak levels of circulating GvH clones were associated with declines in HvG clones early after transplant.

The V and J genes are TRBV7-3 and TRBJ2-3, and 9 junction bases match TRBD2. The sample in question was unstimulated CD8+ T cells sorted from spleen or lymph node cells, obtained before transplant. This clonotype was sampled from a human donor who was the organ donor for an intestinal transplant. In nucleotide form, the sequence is TGTGCCAGCAGCAAGTACCCGGGACTAGCCACAGATACGCAGTATTTT. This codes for CASSKYPGLATDTQYF.